The 13 T cell receptor beta chains listed next were all sequenced from one sample in a study of response to subunit inactivated influenza vaccine. TCRdb re-called the RT-PCR reads with MiXCR, one entry per CDR3 protein. The data hold around 480,000 distinct CDR3 sequences, with approximately 17% observed a single time. This specimen was CD4+ T cells sorted from PBMCs, taken 23 to 25 months after vaccination. The receptors stem from a man between 45 and 75 years old who received an inactivated influenza vaccine.

Remarks on this clonotype: The junction shows a germline mismatch at one end, possibly a read error. In DNA form, the CDR3 reads TGTGCCGGCAGTTTAGGGACCCTCTACGAGCAGTACTTC. The encoded protein is CAGSLGTLYEQYF. The chain has TRBV12-3 or TRBV12-4 and TRBJ2-7; either TRBD1 or TRBD2 may fit D (5 bases each). The CDR3 consists of 13 residues.

This clonotype was seen ten or more times. The chain links TRBV7-2 to TRBJ1-2; TRBD1 agrees at 7 bases. V trimming: 1 base; J trimming: 4 bases; junction bases outside the gene matches: 0. The CDR3 covers 13 residues. The germline CDR1 and CDR2 sequences are SGHTA and FQGNSA. The CDR3 DNA reads TGTGCCAGCAGCTTAGGGGACAGCTATGGCTACACCTTC. Translated, it gives CASSLGDSYGYTF. The variable domain in full, with the rest retrieved from reference TRBV7-2 and TRBJ1-2, is GAGVSQSPSNKVTEKGKDVELRCDPISGHTALYWYRQSLGQGLEFLIYFQGNSAPDKSGLPSDRFSAERTGGSVSTLTIQRTQQEDSAVYLCASSLGDSYGYTFGSGTRLTVV.

This clonotype was seen a few times. The V and J genes are TRBV18 and TRBJ1-5; no definite D call. This CDR3 has 12 amino acids. Trimming removed 10 bases from V and 2 bases from J, with 9 bases in between. CDR1 is KGHSH and CDR2 is LQKENI in the germline V gene. CDR3 nucleotides: TGTGCCACTTCCGATGGCAATCAGCCCCAGCATTTT. This gives the protein CATSDGNQPQHF.

The CDR3 loop is CASSPGQHNEKLFF. The CDR3 DNA is TGTGCCAGCAGCCCGGGACAGCATAATGAAAAACTGTTTTTT. V and J are TRBV4-2 and TRBJ1-4; TRBD1 agrees at 7 bases. The CDR3 sequence is 14 residues long. With V trimmed by 4 bases and J by 4 bases, 3 bases remained unmatched. Germline V gene data show CDR1 as LGHNA and CDR2 as YNFKEQ.

The rearrangement links TRBV12-3 or TRBV12-4 to TRBJ2-5, with a possible D match to TRBD1 (6 bases). The CDR3 loop spans 14 amino acids. V was shortened by 1 base and J by 4 bases, with 10 bases between the two germline ends. The CDR3 nucleotides read TGTGCCAGCAGTTTAGGTCAGGGGCCAGAGACCCAGTACTTC. This encodes CASSLGQGPETQYF.

This chain connects TRBV4-3 to TRBJ1-1, with TRBD1 as a possible D gene (5 bases). V was pared by 1 base and J by 3 bases, with 12 bases between. CDR1 LGHNA and CDR2 YSLEER come from the germline V gene. The CDR3 sequence is 15 residues long. The CDR3 protein is CASSQGGRGDTEAFF. CDR3 DNA sequence: TGCGCCAGCAGCCAAGGAGGTCGGGGGGACACTGAAGCTTTCTTT.

This clonotype has ten or more counts. V is TRBV4-2 and J is TRBJ1-5; 10 bases are a match to TRBD1. The germline V gene has CDR1 LGHNA and CDR2 YNFKEQ. This CDR3 comprises 17 residues. Losses at the gene ends were 5 bases for V and 0 bases for J; bases not matched to a gene: 7. The CDR3 bases are TGTGCCAGCAGCGCGCGACAGGGGGCTCATAGCAATCAGCCCCAGCATTTT. Amino acids: CASSARQGAHSNQPQHF.

The genes are TRBV19 and TRBJ2-5; no reliable D call. The CDR3 covers 15 residues. V was cut by 4 bases and J by 5 bases, with 17 bases left in between. The germline CDR1 and CDR2 sequences are LNHDA and SQIVND (reference sequence). DNA of the CDR3: TGTGCCAGTAGTAACCTTGGGATGGGTCTGGAGACCCAGTACTTC. This sequence encodes CASSNLGMGLETQYF.

V is TRBV12-3 or TRBV12-4 and J is TRBJ2-3, with TRBD2 identical over 9 bases. V dropped 8 bases and J dropped 5; count of bases not matched to a gene: 2. The CDR3 loop spans 12 amino acids. CDR3 coding DNA: TGTGCCAGCGCGGGGGGGATAGATACGCAGTATTTT. This codes for CASAGGIDTQYF.

This clonotype was seen more than once but under ten times. At one end the junction does not follow the germline gene, possibly because of a read error. This chain uses TRBV18 with TRBJ2-3; 7 nucleotides agree with TRBD1. The CDR3 consists of 15 residues. Germline CDR1 reads KGHSH; CDR2 reads LQKENI. Here the CDR3 DNA reads TGCGCCAGCAGCCCGACAGGGTTAAGCACAGATACGCAGTATTTT. It codes for CASSPTGLSTDTQYF.

This clonotype appeared many times. The chain employs TRBV5-6 and TRBJ1-5; possibly TRBD1 for D (5 bases). The CDR3 runs to 14 residues. The germline gives CDR1 SGHDT, CDR2 YYEEEE. V was trimmed by 1 base and J by 7 bases, leaving 12 bases between them. The CDR3 bases are TGTGCCAGCAGCTTGTGGGGCATTGGCCAGCCCCAGCATTTT. This encodes CASSLWGIGQPQHF.

Concerning this clonotype itself: This sequence may be a read error, since a much larger clone differs from it by one base. The genes are TRBV20-1 and TRBJ2-4; D is unclear. Germline V CDR1 and CDR2: DFQATT, SNEGSKA (reference sequence). CDR3 length equals 14 residues. CDR3 amino acids: CSALAAVARNIQYF. In nucleotides, the CDR3 is TGCAGTGCTTTGGCTGCCGTAGCCAGAAACATTCAGTACTTC.

The chain links TRBV7-9 to TRBJ2-5; possibly TRBD1 or TRBD2 for D (6 bases each). The V gene's germline CDR1 is SEHNR and CDR2 FQNEAQ (reference sequence). The CDR3 is made up of 15 amino acids. Trimming took 1 base from V and 4 from J, leaving 13 bases between them. The chain's CDR3 is CASSLETGRRETQYF. CDR3 in DNA: TGTGCCAGCAGCTTAGAAACAGGGAGGCGAGAGACCCAGTACTTC.